One and the same sample provided the 26 T cell receptor beta chains below, sequenced in a study of blood T cell repertoires in COVID-19. Generated by immunoSEQ multiplex PCR, the TCRdb table keeps only in-frame clones and is missing some. The sample shows 200,000 to 250,000 clones, 84% of them seen only once. Sequenced material: peripheral blood. The receptors were sampled from a human donor in a cohort sampled during active COVID-19.

The J gene is TRBJ2-5, the V gene TRBV19, with 15 bases matching TRBD2. V trimming: 4 bases; J trimming: 5 bases; junction bases outside the gene matches: 8. This CDR3 comprises 17 residues. Germline V lookup: CDR1 LNHDA, CDR2 SQIVND (reference sequence). In DNA, the CDR3 is TGTGCCAGTAGTACATGGACTAGCGGGAGGGCCAGGGAGACCCAGTACTTC. It yields the protein CASSTWTSGRARETQYF.

There are a few counts of this clone. CDR3 amino acids: CASSQEATGELFF. In nucleotides, the CDR3 is TGTGCCAGCAGCCAAGAGGCTACCGGGGAGCTGTTTTTT. The gene calls are TRBV4-2 and TRBJ2-2, with no clear D. V lost 0 bases and J lost 5, with 4 bases in between. The CDR3 consists of 13 residues. Germline lookup yields CDR1 LGHNA and CDR2 YNFKEQ.

The chain has TRBV28 and TRBJ1-3; D perhaps matches TRBD1 (5 bases). Trimming removed 0 bases from V and 0 bases from J, with 9 bases in between. The germline V gene encodes CDR1 MDHEN and CDR2 SYDVKM. The CDR3 has 16 amino acids. In DNA form, the CDR3 reads TGTGCCAGCAGTTTATGGGGGGGGAGCTCTGGAAACACCATATATTTT. It is translated as CASSLWGGSSGNTIYF.

The gene calls are TRBV18 and TRBJ2-1; 7 positions match TRBD2. From germline, CDR1 is KGHSH and CDR2 LQKENI. The CDR3 is 14 amino acids. V lost 2 bases, J lost 4 bases, and 2 bases stayed unmatched. CDR3 residues: CASSPGEGYNEQFF. CDR3 bases: TGTGCCAGCTCACCAGGGGAGGGTTACAATGAGCAGTTCTTC. The full variable domain, with the rest looked up from reference TRBV18 and TRBJ2-1, is NAGVMQNPRHLVRRRGQEARLRCSPMKGHSHVYWYRQLPEEGLKFMVYLQKENIIDESGMPKERFSAEFPKEGPSILRIQQVVRGDSAAYFCASSPGEGYNEQFFGPGTRLTVL.

The V gene is TRBV6-6, the J gene TRBJ2-7, with D possibly matching TRBD2 (6 bases). V was clipped by 0 bases and J by 0 bases, with 9 bases between them. CDR3 length equals 15 residues. Germline V gives CDR1 MNHNY, CDR2 SVGAGI (reference sequence). The CDR3: CASSYSVGSSYEQYF. The DNA of the CDR3 is TGTGCCAGCAGTTACTCTGTCGGGAGCTCCTACGAGCAGTACTTC.

This clone came up a few times. This sequence joins TRBV5-4 and TRBJ2-5; 10 nucleotides line up with TRBD2. J was trimmed by 1 base and V by 9 bases; bases with no gene match: 6. The CDR3 covers 14 residues. Germline V lookup: CDR1 SGHNT, CDR2 YYREEE (reference sequence). As DNA, the CDR3 is TGTGCCATGGCTAGCGGGAGTTTCCAAGAGACCCAGTACTTC. Encoded protein: CAMASGSFQETQYF.

The chain is built from TRBV7-9 and TRBJ1-5; D possibly corresponds to TRBD1 (6 bases). This CDR3 is built from 18 residues. Germline V CDR1 and CDR2: SEHNR, FQNEAQ (reference sequence). Between the trimmed V and J ends, which lost 2 bases and 6 bases, there was a span of 23 bases. The CDR3 here is CASSLLDEQGVGGQPQHF. CDR3 nucleotides: TGTGCCAGCAGCTTATTGGACGAACAGGGAGTGGGCGGTCAGCCCCAGCATTTT.

The chain is built from TRBV5-1 and TRBJ2-2; 7 bases are a match to TRBD1. The CDR3 sequence is 15 residues long. Losses at the gene ends were 4 bases for V and 1 base for J; bases not matched to a gene: 4. Germline CDR1 reads SGHRS; CDR2 reads YFSETQ. Here the CDR3 reads CASSKGTVNTGELFF. The CDR3 DNA follows: TGCGCCAGCAGCAAGGGGACAGTGAACACCGGGGAGCTGTTTTTT.

The chain carries TRBV2 and TRBJ2-7; D may be TRBD2 (5 bases). V lost 3 bases and J lost 0, with 12 bases in between. This CDR3 has 15 residues. Germline V gene lookup returns CDR1 SNHLY and CDR2 FYNNEI. The CDR3 bases are TGTGCCAGCAGTGATCCCTTAGCGAGCTCCTACGAGCAGTACTTC. Translating it yields CASSDPLASSYEQYF. The full variable domain, its missing parts supplied by reference TRBV2 and TRBJ2-7, is EPEVTQTPSHQVTQMGQEVILRCVPISNHLYFYWYRQILGQKVEFLVSFYNNEISEKSEIFDDQFSVERPDGSNFTLKIRSTKLEDSAMYFCASSDPLASSYEQYFGPGTRLTVT.

This clone was seen a few times. The chain employs TRBV10-2 and TRBJ1-2, with 7 bases lining up with TRBD1. Per germline, CDR1 WSHSY and CDR2 SAAADI. The trim removed 4 bases at V and 6 bases at J, leaving 8 bases unmatched. The CDR3 spans 14 residues. CDR3 DNA: TGCGCCAGCAGTGGAGGGGACAGAAGCAATGGCTACACCTTC. Residues: CASSGGDRSNGYTF.

This clone is labeled medium-sized. The chain links TRBV5-1 to TRBJ1-1, with D maybe TRBD1 (6 bases). Germline V lookup: CDR1 SGHRS, CDR2 YFSETQ. With 3 bases removed from V and 4 bases from J, the gap between germline ends came to 16 bases. The CDR3 runs 15 residues. The CDR3 sequence is CASSWGQGIITEAFF. The DNA of the CDR3 is TGCGCCAGCAGCTGGGGGCAGGGGATTATCACTGAAGCTTTCTTT.

The chain joins TRBV10-3 to TRBJ2-1; D remains unclear. The CDR3 has 12 residues. V shed 2 bases and J shed 8 bases, with 7 bases lying between them. Germline V lookup: CDR1 ENHRY, CDR2 SYGVKD. In DNA, the CDR3 is TGTGCCATCAGTGAGCCCCCGGATGAGCAGTTCTTC. Its translation: CAISEPPDEQFF.

In this sample, this clone turned up a few times. This chain connects TRBV25-1 to TRBJ2-7; the match to TRBD1 covers 9 bases. Germline CDR1 MGHDK, CDR2 SYGVNS. With 7 bases clipped from V and 0 bases from J, the junction kept 4 bases outside the gene matches. This CDR3 has 14 amino acids. The DNA for the CDR3 is TGTGCCAGCATTCCGGGACAGGGCTCCTACGAGCAGTACTTC. Its protein is CASIPGQGSYEQYF.

The table lists this clone with a count of one. This CDR3 is CASSPGQGFGNTIYF. CDR3 DNA sequence: TGTGCCAGCAGTCCGGGACAGGGGTTCGGAAACACCATATATTTT. The chain carries TRBV28 and TRBJ1-3; 10 positions agree with TRBD1. CDR1 and CDR2 from the germline V gene are MDHEN and SYDVKM. The V segment lost 5 bases and the J segment 4 bases; nucleotides outside the gene matches: 5. The CDR3 runs to 15 residues.

The chain employs TRBV7-2 and TRBJ2-7, with 7 bases matching TRBD1. V shed 0 bases and J 4 bases; nucleotides not matched to a gene: 3. Germline V gene sequence: CDR1 SGHTA, CDR2 FQGNSA. This CDR3 contains 14 residues. The CDR3 protein is CASSLAGTDYEQYF. CDR3 DNA: TGTGCCAGCAGCTTAGCCGGGACAGATTACGAGCAGTACTTC.

This clone has just a few counts. The genes are TRBV4-1 and TRBJ1-4; D is perhaps TRBD1 (6 bases). Germline V gene data show CDR1 as MGHRA and CDR2 as YSYEKL. The CDR3 consists of 15 residues. V lost 2 bases and J lost 5, with 12 bases in between. CDR3 sequence reads: CASSQSGTSNEKLFF. CDR3 coding DNA: TGCGCCAGCAGCCAATCCGGGACATCCAATGAAAAACTGTTTTTT.

This clone was seen a single time. The V gene is TRBV9, the J gene TRBJ2-1; 10 bases are a match to TRBD2. This CDR3 comprises 17 residues. V shed 0 bases, J shed 7 bases, and the junction held 10 bases outside the gene matches. In germline, CDR1 is SGDLS, CDR2 YYNGEE. The CDR3 region has the DNA TGTGCCAGCAGCGTAGTAGCTAGCGGGAGTTTGGGAAATGAGCAGTTCTTC. Translation: CASSVVASGSLGNEQFF. The whole variable domain, filled in from reference TRBV9 and TRBJ2-1, reads DSGVTQTPKHLITATGQRVTLRCSPRSGDLSVYWYQQSLDQGLQFLIQYYNGEERAKGNILERFSAQQFPDLHSELNLSSLELGDSALYFCASSVVASGSLGNEQFFGPGTRLTVL.

The V and J genes are TRBV5-1 and TRBJ2-7; D is perhaps TRBD1 (6 bases). The CDR3 consists of 13 residues. V was shortened by 4 bases and J by 3 bases, with 11 bases between the two germline ends. CDR1 SGHRS and CDR2 YFSETQ come from the germline V gene. CDR3 protein: CASSGQGSYEQYF. Written as DNA, the CDR3 is TGCGCCAGCAGCGGCCAGGGGAGCTACGAGCAGTACTTC.

The rearrangement joins TRBV28 to TRBJ1-2, with 8 bases identical to TRBD1. CDR1 and CDR2 (germline): MDHEN, SYDVKM. The CDR3 runs 14 residues. Trimming took 5 bases from V and 3 from J; bases not matched to a gene: 5. Here the CDR3 reads CASSTGQGYYGYTF. The CDR3 coding sequence is TGTGCCAGCAGTACAGGACAGGGTTACTATGGCTACACCTTC.

The rearrangement uses TRBV28 and TRBJ1-2; no definite D call. The CDR3 covers 13 residues. Trimming shortened V by 7 bases and J by 1 base, and 10 bases separated the two germline ends. CDR1 and CDR2 (germline): MDHEN, SYDVKM. CDR3 region: CASTLAFNYGYTF. Written as DNA, the CDR3 is TGTGCCAGCACCCTAGCTTTTAACTATGGCTACACCTTC.

This clone was observed a handful of times. The chain uses TRBV30 and TRBJ1-6; D is possibly TRBD1 (5 bases). The V end was cut by 3 bases, the J end by 4 bases, with 16 bases between. The CDR3 contains 16 residues. Per germline, CDR1 GTSNPN and CDR2 SVGIG (reference sequence). CDR3: CAWRIPKGLYNSPLHF. CDR3 in DNA: TGTGCCTGGAGAATTCCCAAGGGACTTTATAATTCACCCCTCCACTTT.

This chain uses TRBV3-1 (or the pseudogene TRBV3-2) with TRBJ2-7; 10 positions agree with TRBD2. Germline V gene sequence: CDR1 LGHDT, CDR2 YNNKEL (reference sequence). Trimming removed 3 bases from V and 2 bases from J; junction bases left unmatched: 4. CDR3 length: 15 residues. In DNA form, the CDR3 reads TGTGCCAGCAGCCACGCCGGGACTAGCGCCTACGAGCAGTACTTC. Protein product: CASSHAGTSAYEQYF.

This chain connects TRBV6-5 to TRBJ2-7; TRBD1 might be the D (6 bases). Germline CDR1 and CDR2: MNHEY and SVGAGI. V was shortened by 5 bases and J by 0 bases, with 14 bases between the two germline ends. There are 15 residues in the CDR3. CDR3 sequence: CASSNREPPSYEQYF. CDR3 DNA: TGTGCCAGCAGTAACAGGGAGCCCCCCTCCTACGAGCAGTACTTC.

The V gene is TRBV6-9, the J gene TRBJ2-7; perhaps TRBD1 as D (5 bases). V was clipped by 9 bases and J by 5 bases, with 20 bases between them. The CDR3 has 14 residues. Germline lookup yields CDR1 MNHGY and CDR2 SVAAGI. CDR3 in amino acids: CARRDRLLHHEQYF. In DNA, the CDR3 is TGTGCCAGGCGTGACAGACTTCTGCACCACGAGCAGTACTTC.

This chain uses TRBV6-1 with TRBJ1-5, with D possibly TRBD1 on 6 matching bases. V was pared by 2 bases and J by 3 bases, with 8 bases between. Germline CDR1 is MNHNS and CDR2 is SASEGT. This CDR3 region has 14 residues. Here the CDR3 reads CASSELGHNQPQHF. CDR3 sequence (DNA): TGTGCCAGCAGTGAATTGGGACACAATCAGCCCCAGCATTTT.

J is TRBJ2-2 and V is TRBV11-1; TRBD2 is a possible D gene (6 bases). Germline V gene sequence: CDR1 SGHAT, CDR2 FQDESV (reference sequence). V was pared by 7 bases and J by 4 bases, with 16 bases between. This CDR3 has 15 residues. In nucleotides, the CDR3 is TGTGCCAGCACAAGTCCGGGACTTATCACCGGGGAGCTGTTTTTT. As protein: CASTSPGLITGELFF.